A single sample gave rise to the 13 T cell receptor beta chains below, sequenced in a study of T cells and Merkel cell carcinoma outcomes. Sequenced by immunoSEQ multiplex PCR; TCRdb stores in-frame clones only, minus some. The table lists roughly 15,000 clones, roughly 92% of them singletons. Source material: tumor tissue from Merkel cell carcinoma. These receptors were obtained from a human donor with Merkel cell carcinoma.

The chain links TRBV2 to TRBJ2-5; D is possibly TRBD2 (7 bases). The germline V gene has CDR1 SNHLY and CDR2 FYNNEI. The CDR3 covers 14 residues. Trimming took 4 bases from V and 4 from J, leaving 13 bases between them. In nucleotides, the CDR3 is TGTGCCAGCAGTGGCGGGGGCGGCGGAGAGACCCAGTACTTC. This gives the protein CASSGGGGGETQYF.

The rearrangement uses TRBV9 and TRBJ2-1; 9 nucleotides agree with TRBD1. Unmatched junction bases numbered 4, after V lost 3 bases and J lost 3 bases. The CDR3 loop spans 15 amino acids. CDR1 and CDR2 from the germline V gene are SGDLS and YYNGEE. CDR3 DNA: TGTGCCAGCAGCGCGGGACAGGGCGACTACAATGAGCAGTTCTTC. As protein: CASSAGQGDYNEQFF.

The CDR3 DNA is TGTGCCAGCAGCCCGGGACTAGCGGGGGTTAACACAGATACGCAGTATTTT. Amino acid sequence: CASSPGLAGVNTDTQYF. The chain uses TRBV9 and TRBJ2-3; 14 nucleotides align to TRBD2. V dropped 4 bases and J dropped 2; count of bases not matched to a gene: 6. The CDR3 extends over 17 amino acids. Germline CDR1 and CDR2: SGDLS and YYNGEE.

CDR3 sequence: CASGGGMLDYGYTF. In DNA form, the CDR3 reads TGTGCCAGCGGGGGGGGAATGTTGGACTATGGCTACACCTTC. The rearrangement joins TRBV9 to TRBJ1-2; D possibly corresponds to TRBD1 (5 bases). V shed 7 bases and J shed 3 bases, with 16 bases lying between them. Germline-derived CDR1 and CDR2 are SGDLS and YYNGEE. The CDR3 extends over 14 amino acids.

The chain has TRBV7-9 and TRBJ2-1, with D possibly TRBD2 on 6 matching bases. The CDR3 has 15 amino acids. V lost 5 bases and J 2 bases, leaving 13 bases between the germline ends. Germline V gene data show CDR1 as SEHNR and CDR2 as FQNEAQ (reference sequence). The CDR3 is CASSNLGGTYNEQFF. In DNA, the CDR3 is TGTGCCAGCAGCAATTTGGGGGGTACCTACAATGAGCAGTTCTTC.

The CDR3 reads CASSLVGQEYSYEQYF. CDR3 in DNA: TGTGCCAGCAGCTTGGTGGGACAGGAATACTCCTACGAGCAGTACTTC. The gene calls are TRBV5-4 and TRBJ2-7; TRBD1 agrees at 8 bases. The CDR3 length is 16 residues. V lost 0 bases, J lost 0 bases, and 5 bases stayed unmatched. CDR1 is SGHNT, CDR2 YYREEE, per germline (reference sequence).

This clone turned up a few times. V gene TRBV7-6 combines with J gene TRBJ2-5; D is unresolved. The V gene's germline CDR1 is SGHVS and CDR2 FNYEAQ. CDR3 length: 14 residues. V was pared by 2 bases and J by 1 base, with 8 bases between. The CDR3 region has the DNA TGTGCCAGCAGCTTAATGGCAGTCCAAGAGACCCAGTACTTC. Amino acid sequence: CASSLMAVQETQYF.

The rearrangement joins TRBV5-1 to TRBJ1-3, with D tentatively TRBD1 (6 bases). V lost 5 bases to trimming and J lost 4 bases, with 13 bases between them. In germline, CDR1 is SGHRS, CDR2 YFSETQ. The CDR3 consists of 14 residues. The CDR3 DNA reads as TGCGCCAGCAGTCAGGGGACCGGGGGAAACACCATATATTTT. This gives the protein CASSQGTGGNTIYF.

The chain carries TRBV7-6 and TRBJ2-7; D is perhaps TRBD1 (6 bases). Germline V lookup: CDR1 SGHVS, CDR2 FNYEAQ. Between the trimmed V and J ends, which lost 5 bases and 6 bases, there was a span of 11 bases. The length of the CDR3 is 12 residues. CDR3: CASSRTASEQYF. CDR3 bases: TGTGCCAGCAGCCGGACAGCTTCCGAGCAGTACTTC.

The V gene is TRBV7-9, the J gene TRBJ2-5; no reliable D call. CDR1 is SEHNR and CDR2 is FQNEAQ in the germline V gene (reference sequence). CDR3 size: 11 residues. V gave up 4 bases and J gave up 0 bases, with 0 bases separating them. The DNA of the CDR3 is TGTGCCAGCAGCTACCAAGAGACCCAGTACTTC. Protein product: CASSYQETQYF.

The chain employs TRBV7-3 and TRBJ2-1, with 8 bases identical to TRBD2. This CDR3 has 13 residues. The germline V gene encodes CDR1 SGHTA and CDR2 FQGTGA. Losses at the gene ends were 5 bases for V and 8 bases for J; bases not matched to a gene: 5. CDR3 sequence (DNA): TGTGCCAGCAGCCCACGGGGGGGTTATGAGCAGTTCTTC. Translating gives CASSPRGGYEQFF.

The chain recombines TRBV10-3 with TRBJ1-5; TRBD1 matches 7 bases. Trimming removed 2 bases from V and 6 bases from J; junction bases left unmatched: 1. The germline V gene encodes CDR1 ENHRY and CDR2 SYGVKD. CDR3 length: 13 residues. The CDR3 loop reads CAISETGVQPQHF. The CDR3 DNA sequence: TGTGCCATCAGTGAGACAGGGGTTCAGCCCCAGCATTTT.

The genes are TRBV29-1 and TRBJ2-1; TRBD2 is a possible D gene (6 bases). Trimming took 3 bases from V and 5 from J, leaving 17 bases between them. The length of the CDR3 is 15 residues. Germline CDR1 SQVTM, CDR2 ANQGSEA. CDR3 loop: CSVENLRLVHNEQFF. Written as DNA, the CDR3 is TGCAGCGTTGAGAACCTTAGACTAGTTCACAATGAGCAGTTCTTC.